These 14 T cell receptor beta chains came from one sample sequenced in a study of T cell responses to AZD1222 COVID-19 vaccine. The repertoire was sequenced with immunoSEQ multiplex PCR; TCRdb's copy has only in-frame clones and lacks some. This table has around 120,000 clones, about 85% appearing once. The starting material was peripheral blood, obtained on day 0 of AZD1222 vaccination. The source is an adult in good health.

The V gene is TRBV28, the J gene TRBJ2-7, with 8 bases aligning to TRBD2. Per germline, CDR1 MDHEN and CDR2 SYDVKM. The trim removed 6 bases at V and 1 base at J, leaving 8 bases unmatched. The CDR3 covers 15 residues. The CDR3 region is CASRPGGAGSYEQYF. As DNA, the CDR3 is TGTGCCAGCAGACCCGGGGGGGCTGGGTCCTACGAGCAGTACTTC. The whole variable domain, filled in from reference TRBV28 and TRBJ2-7, reads DVKVTQSSRYLVKRTGEKVFLECVQDMDHENMFWYRQDPGLGLRLIYFSYDVKMKEKGDIPEGYSVSREKKERFSLILESASTNQTSMYLCASRPGGAGSYEQYFGPGTRLTVT.

The chain has TRBV19 and TRBJ1-6; D not certain. The CDR3 runs to 15 residues. Looked up from germline, CDR1 is LNHDA and CDR2 is SQIVND (reference sequence). V lost 3 bases to trimming and J lost 6 bases, with 12 bases between them. The CDR3 spells CASSIGVLPNSPLHF. CDR3 coding DNA: TGTGCCAGTAGTATCGGTGTTCTCCCTAATTCACCCCTCCACTTT. The whole variable domain, remainder taken from reference TRBV19 and TRBJ1-6, is DGGITQSPKYLFRKEGQNVTLSCEQNLNHDAMYWYRQDPGQGLRLIYYSQIVNDFQKGDIAEGYSVSREKKESFPLTVTSAQKNPTAFYLCASSIGVLPNSPLHFGNGTRLTVT.

The V gene is TRBV24-1, the J gene TRBJ1-1; 9 bases align to TRBD1. V was pared by 6 bases and J by 4 bases, with 2 bases of the junction left unmatched. The CDR3 is 13 amino acids. The germline gives CDR1 KGHDR, CDR2 SFDVKD. For the CDR3, the DNA is TGTGCCACCAGTTCGACAGGGGGCACTGAAGCTTTCTTT. Translated, it gives CATSSTGGTEAFF.

The rearrangement uses TRBV28 and TRBJ2-7; 7 nucleotides agree with TRBD1. The CDR3 contains 15 residues. After removal of 6 bases from V and 0 bases from J, the junction contained 8 bases not matched to a gene. The germline CDR1 and CDR2 sequences are MDHEN and SYDVKM. The CDR3 region is CASSTPRTGSYEQYF. CDR3 bases: TGTGCCAGCAGCACCCCCCGGACAGGCTCCTACGAGCAGTACTTC. Full variable domain (remainder filled in from reference TRBV28 and TRBJ2-7): DVKVTQSSRYLVKRTGEKVFLECVQDMDHENMFWYRQDPGLGLRLIYFSYDVKMKEKGDIPEGYSVSREKKERFSLILESASTNQTSMYLCASSTPRTGSYEQYFGPGTRLTVT.

V and J are TRBV13 and TRBJ1-6; D ambiguous. The V end lost 4 bases, the J end lost 9 bases, and 10 bases lay between the germline ends. The CDR3 runs 13 residues. Per germline, CDR1 PRHDT and CDR2 FYEKMQ (reference sequence). CDR3 loop: CASSSSPRSPLHF. CDR3 bases: TGTGCCAGCAGCTCCAGCCCGCGTTCACCCCTCCACTTT.

The J gene is TRBJ1-2, the V gene TRBV4-2; TRBD1 aligns across 8 bases. The CDR3 is 13 amino acids. The germline V gene encodes CDR1 LGHNA and CDR2 YNFKEQ. V trimming: 5 bases; J trimming: 4 bases; junction bases outside the gene matches: 3. The CDR3 spells CASSDGQGYGYTF. DNA of the CDR3: TGTGCCAGCAGCGATGGACAGGGCTATGGCTACACCTTC.

The chain employs TRBV28 and TRBJ1-4; D remains unclear. Germline V gene data show CDR1 as MDHEN and CDR2 as SYDVKM. The CDR3 runs to 14 residues. Between the trimmed V and J ends, which lost 5 bases and 0 bases, there was a span of 7 bases. The CDR3: CASSPRSTNEKLFF. Here the CDR3 DNA reads TGTGCCAGCAGTCCGAGGTCAACTAATGAAAAACTGTTTTTT.

The rearrangement joins TRBV29-1 to TRBJ2-1, with 7 bases lining up with TRBD1. With 7 bases clipped from V and 7 bases from J, the junction kept 7 bases outside the gene matches. The CDR3 runs 12 residues. Germline CDR1 SQVTM, CDR2 ANQGSEA. CDR3 region: CSGDREANEQFF. CDR3 in DNA: TGCAGCGGCGACAGGGAAGCGAATGAGCAGTTCTTC.

This clone was counted a single time. This rearrangement joins TRBV6-6 to TRBJ2-7; possibly TRBD2 for D (5 bases). The germline V gene encodes CDR1 MNHNY and CDR2 SVGAGI (reference sequence). The CDR3 has 14 residues. V dropped 0 bases and J dropped 0 bases, with 6 bases sitting between them. This chain's CDR3 is CASSYSGLSYEQYF. The CDR3, as DNA: TGTGCCAGCAGTTACTCCGGACTCTCCTACGAGCAGTACTTC.

The chain carries TRBV7-9 and TRBJ1-1, with D possibly matching TRBD1 (6 bases). V dropped 5 bases and J dropped 7 bases, with 17 bases sitting between them. Germline V gene sequence: CDR1 SEHNR, CDR2 FQNEAQ (reference sequence). The CDR3 covers 14 residues. CDR3 loop: CASSPSDRPYEAFF. In DNA form, the CDR3 reads TGTGCCAGCAGCCCTTCAGACAGGCCCTATGAAGCTTTCTTT.

The chain carries TRBV6-6 and TRBJ1-1, with D perhaps matching TRBD1 (5 bases). Trimming stripped 5 bases from V and 0 bases from J, with 16 bases between. The CDR3 has 16 amino acids. Germline values: CDR1 MNHNY, CDR2 SVGAGI (reference sequence). The CDR3 sequence: CASSQGPQGMNTEAFF. In DNA, the CDR3 is TGTGCCAGCAGTCAGGGCCCCCAGGGAATGAACACTGAAGCTTTCTTT.

This chain links TRBV5-4 with TRBJ1-1; D is unresolved. The V gene lost 2 bases and the J gene lost 0 bases, with 5 bases spanning the gap. CDR3 length: 13 residues. In germline, CDR1 is SGHNT, CDR2 YYREEE (reference sequence). Written as DNA, the CDR3 is TGTGCCAGCAGCTTAGCAGTGAACACTGAAGCTTTCTTT. This sequence encodes CASSLAVNTEAFF.

The chain is built from TRBV5-1 and TRBJ2-2; D may be TRBD1 (6 bases). CDR1 is SGHRS, CDR2 YFSETQ, per germline. This CDR3 is 15 amino acids long. The V gene lost 4 bases and the J gene lost 5 bases, with 15 bases spanning the gap. In DNA, the CDR3 is TGCGCCAGCAGCCCGCGACAGGAGGTAACCGGGGAGCTGTTTTTT. Protein: CASSPRQEVTGELFF.

The rearrangement links TRBV19 to TRBJ2-3; possibly TRBD1 or TRBD2 for D (5 bases each). Germline CDR1 and CDR2: LNHDA and SQIVND (reference sequence). Trimming removed 3 bases at V and 2 bases at J, with 24 bases between. The CDR3 sequence is 19 residues long. This chain's CDR3 is CASSMGGAGSFTYTDTQYF. CDR3 DNA sequence: TGTGCCAGTAGTATGGGTGGGGCAGGGAGTTTCACTTACACAGATACGCAGTATTTT.